Sequencing of this T cell receptor (beta chain) was carried out in a study of cytomegalovirus exposure and HLA in healthy donors (dated by TCRdb to 2017 to 2019). About the full investigation: According to an earlier analysis of 587 of the donors, about 179 million T cells yielded over 90 million unique TCR beta sequences and approximately 300 Gb of sequence data. A later genetic analysis took genome-wide SNP genotypes for 398 of the 666 donors and used that subset as a discovery cohort. An earlier analysis of 587 of the donors used high-throughput TCR beta sequencing to judge whether each TCR beta V gene segment behaved as functional or pseudogenic. Several DR-DQ haplotypes were handled as single units for association and clustering because linkage in the cohort was strong. The genetic ancestry cluster associated with self-reported Caucasian donors included approximately 85% of the 300 to 400 genotyped donors. Approximately 300 gigabases of sequencing data and approximately 80 million unique TCR sequences were included in an early release covering 550 to 650 HLA-typed donors. The study was designed to test whether signatures of past pathogen exposure could be identified by cataloging public T cell receptors. Every repertoire in the discovery cohort had been generated on one and the same sequencing platform. A separate validation cohort of approximately 120 different subjects was used in addition to the roughly 620-subject first cohort. The study used immunosequencing to profile the T cell repertoires of approximately 690 subjects and linked those repertoires to cytomegalovirus serostatus. Both class I and class II loci were covered by HLA typing, at four-digit resolution. The study combined high-throughput TCR immunosequencing, statistical association of individual TCRs with disease status, and machine learning to predict cytomegalovirus infection status. Typing coverage differed by locus: A, B, C, DRB1 and DQB1 were typed in roughly 620-630 donors, DQA1 in around 500, DPA1 in 606, and DPB1 in approximately 450. In a later analysis, previously published TCR beta repertoires from more than 500 donors were re-analyzed and high-resolution HLA genotyping was added so that TCR occurrence patterns could be studied. Across about 380 genotyped donors of the cohort, an average of roughly 250,000 unique TCR beta nucleotide sequences per donor were sequenced, and roughly 18% of those sequences were non-productive. In the later analysis, no new phenotypic data were used to find candidate immune exposures; instead, reliance was placed on TCR beta sequences and their occurrence across donors. Donor age, sex, ethnicity and CMV serostatus were compiled together with the repertoire data.

In total, more than 500 healthy bone marrow donors made up the cohort. All cohort members were sampled while nominally healthy, although unrecorded immune exposures were likely present. The donor tested CMV seronegative, placing the donor among the 350 to 400 seronegative members of the cohort. A peripheral blood sample was provided by each donor, and peripheral blood mononuclear cells were used for TCR beta sequencing. The Qiagen DNeasy Blood Extraction Kit was used to extract genomic DNA from the blood cell samples. The germline V gene gives CDR1 as MNHNS and CDR2 as SASEGT. V sheds 5 bases and J sheds 5 bases, leaving 12 bases between their ends. From the cysteine up to the phenylalanine, the CDR3 has a length of 13 residues. Only the CDR3 region is kept as DNA, spanning 39 bases read in frame from base 1. Library generation was performed with the immunoSEQ multiplex PCR assay. A mixture of 60 forward primers for TCR Vbeta segments and 13 reverse primers for TCR Jbeta segments was used in the multiplex PCR. A multiplex PCR assay on genomic DNA amplified the CDR3 region of rearranged TCR beta genes. Amplified TCR beta libraries were sequenced as 87-base-pair reads on the Illumina HiSeq System. The study's own analysis went as follows. A later analysis tallied some 79 million unique TCR beta chains across the 640 or so repertoires, and some 10 million of those chains were shared by two or more donors. Raw reads were error-corrected and collapsed into unique sequences by a nearest-neighbor algorithm in which closely related sequences were merged to remove PCR and sequencing errors. CDR3 sequences were aligned to IMGT reference sequences to assign V, D and J gene segments. For a sequence to be retained, a match of at least six nucleotides to both a V gene segment and a J gene segment was required. Rearrangements were classified as productive when the CDR3 lacked stop codons and remained in frame with V and J, and all other rearrangements were classified as non-productive. CDR3 was defined according to IMGT convention as the region running from the second conserved V-encoded cysteine to the conserved J-encoded phenylalanine. The earlier analysis of approximately 500 of the donors excluded sequences that lacked an unambiguous match to a single V gene segment. In an earlier analysis of approximately 610 of the donors, V segments were called functional above 56.7% productive rearrangements and were called segregating when the between-donor standard deviation exceeded 5%. To diagnose cytomegalovirus status from the catalog of TCR beta chain sequences, a statistical classification framework was built. V and J gene assignment, in a later analysis, came from comparing TCR nucleotide sequences with IMGT/GENE-DB human TR gene sequences. A later analysis assigned CDR3 sequences and most-parsimonious VDJ recombination scenarios with the TCRdist pipeline. A later analysis defined each TCR beta chain by its CDR3 amino acid sequence plus V-gene family, and excluded reads lacking a unique V-gene family. To address suspected cross-contamination and a sequencing artifact, a later analysis removed roughly 640 highly shared, low-generation-probability nucleotide sequences. In a later analysis, a clonal expansion index for each public chain was calculated from normalized within-repertoire ranks of inferred template counts. Generation probabilities in a later analysis came from a VDJ recombination model fitted to out-of-frame rearrangements, and those results were checked against IGoR. In a later analysis, TCR-TCR, TCR-HLA and TCR-CMV co-occurrence was scored with hypergeometric tests, and a repertoire-size bias correction was applied to TCR pairs. False discovery rates were estimated in a later analysis by permuting HLA or CMV assignments 20 times. In a later analysis, co-occurring TCRs were grouped with DBSCAN, and TCRdist sequence similarity was added when clustering was performed within HLA-allele-positive subsets. Repertoires with fewer than 30,000 or more than 120,000 public chains were left out of co-occurrence clustering, as were a few repertoires with anomalous nucleotide sharing. Here the immuneACCESS table is served through TCRdb, limited to in-frame sequences with V and J called. Missing clones are a known gap in these copies; in checked studies unresolved V genes cover under half, and the rest lacks a known reason. That table is the source of V, J and clone size, and D and trimming were worked out from the DNA. Counted in this sample were 90,000 to 120,000 clones; over 75% of them appeared once. The ten biggest clones cover under 5% of the sample.

Overall study results and their limits: HLA typing was unavailable for some donors at each locus, so association tests used only the typed subset. In vitro tests confirmed that a few of the cytomegalovirus-associated TCR beta chains recognize cytomegalovirus antigens. The presence/absence analyses assumed that sequencing depth was roughly uniform across donors, and that assumption may not be true. A later genetic analysis associated a missense DCLRE1C variant with V-gene and J-gene trimming of TCR beta chains, and an independent cohort replicated the association. Linkage disequilibrium might explain the correlated functional status among segregating V segments, but an unknown experimental factor could not be excluded. A later genetic analysis reported fewer N-insertions in productive TCRs among donors in an Asian-associated ancestry cluster than the roughly 670-donor mean. While some public TCRs were present in many individuals, most TCR sequences turned up only very rarely across donors. Only TCR beta chains were sequenced in this cohort, and the absence of alpha or paired-chain data limited detectable features. Specific HLA alleles were associated with roughly 17,000 TCR beta sequences at a false discovery rate of 0.05 in a later analysis. A later analysis found that TCR association rates varied across HLA loci, with DRB1 alleles showing the most associated TCRs and HLA-C alleles the fewest. A further reported finding was that TCR beta sequences accurately predicted the HLA-A and HLA-B alleles for most subjects in the first cohort. About 15 rarely observed V segments, including chromosome 9 orphons, were excluded from the earlier analysis of 550 to 700 of the donors because counts were too low. The only immune exposure information available for the cohort was CMV serostatus. A group of highly shared sequence variants was considered likely to be a technical artifact of the sequencing pipeline. Compared with equally common non-associated chains, HLA-associated TCR beta chains in a later analysis were more clonally expanded and had lower generation probabilities. Some IMGT-functional V segments, including TRBV6-2 and TRBV6-3, could not be told apart with the 87-base-pair reads, so those segments were excluded. The classifier was reported to diagnose cytomegalovirus status with high specificity and sensitivity in both the original and validation cohorts. According to a later analysis, most CMV-associated TCR beta chains appeared to be HLA-restricted, and the HLA associations seemed to be driven largely by CMV exposure. According to the authors, the approach could potentially be generalized to other disease states and immunological phenotypes. In a later analysis, several top co-occurrence clusters were reported to appear linked to parvovirus B19, influenza, CMV and Epstein-Barr virus. A total of 150 to 200 TCR beta chains were listed by the study as associated with cytomegalovirus. Broadly in line with IMGT annotations, most TCR beta V segments showed up in productive rearrangements about 87% or about 30% of the time in an earlier analysis of roughly 590 of the donors. When HLA alleles, especially DR and DQ, strongly co-occurred, TCR associations were difficult to assign to individual alleles.

With regard to this clone: Its antigen has not been determined. Nothing much larger sits one base from this clone, and base qualities are not available.

The source of this sequence is a male donor in good health and CMV-seronegative. The material sequenced was PBMCs. The chain employs TRBV6-1 and TRBJ2-5, with TRBD2 tentatively as D gene (5 bases match). The CDR3 region: CASSRDLRETQYF. DNA sequence: TGTGCCAGCAGTCGGGATCTGCGGGAGACCCAGTACTTC.